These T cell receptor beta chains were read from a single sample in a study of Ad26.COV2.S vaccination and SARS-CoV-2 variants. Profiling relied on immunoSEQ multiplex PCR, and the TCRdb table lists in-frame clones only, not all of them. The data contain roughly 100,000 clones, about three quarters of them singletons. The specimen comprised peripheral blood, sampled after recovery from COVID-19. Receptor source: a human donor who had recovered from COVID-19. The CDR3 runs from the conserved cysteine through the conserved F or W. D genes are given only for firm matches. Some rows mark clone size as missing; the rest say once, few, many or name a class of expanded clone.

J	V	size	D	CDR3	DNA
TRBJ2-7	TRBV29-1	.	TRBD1	CSVADREPYEQYF	TGCAGCGTCGCTGACAGGGAGCCCTACGAGCAGTACTTC
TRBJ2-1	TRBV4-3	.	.	CASSQGMGSNEQFF	TGCGCCAGCAGCCAAGGTATGGGATCCAATGAGCAGTTCTTC
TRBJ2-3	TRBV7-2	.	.	CASERGSSTDTQYF	TGTGCCAGCGAGAGGGGTTCTAGCACAGATACGCAGTATTTT
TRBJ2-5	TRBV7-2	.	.	CASSTGTLQETQYF	TGTGCCAGCAGCACTGGGACTCTCCAAGAGACCCAGTACTTC
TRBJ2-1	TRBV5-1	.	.	CASRPRAGSNYNEQFF	TGCGCCAGCAGACCTAGGGCAGGATCTAATTACAATGAGCAGTTCTTC
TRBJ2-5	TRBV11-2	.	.	CASSFRRQVETQYF	TGTGCCAGCAGCTTTCGTCGACAGGTTGAGACCCAGTACTTC
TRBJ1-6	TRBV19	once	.	CASRSTGKSHRGSPLHF	TGTGCCAGTAGAAGCACAGGCAAATCCCACCGGGGTTCACCCCTCCACTTT
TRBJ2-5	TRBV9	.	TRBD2	CASSGTSETQYF	TGTGCCAGCAGTGGGACTAGCGAGACCCAGTACTTC
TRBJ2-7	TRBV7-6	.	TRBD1	CASSSGQSSYEQYF	TGTGCCAGCAGCTCGGGACAGTCCTCCTACGAGCAGTACTTC
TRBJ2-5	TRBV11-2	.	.	CASSLGRAQETQYF	TGTGCCAGCAGCTTAGGTAGGGCCCAAGAGACCCAGTACTTC
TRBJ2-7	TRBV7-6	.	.	CASSLASSYEQYF	TGTGCCAGCAGCTTGGCCTCATCCTACGAGCAGTACTTC
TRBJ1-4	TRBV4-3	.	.	CASSQDQNEKLFF	TGCGCCAGCAGCCAAGATCAGAATGAAAAACTGTTTTTT
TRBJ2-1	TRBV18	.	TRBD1	CASSPDRDYNEQFF	TGTGCCAGCTCACCCGACAGGGATTACAATGAGCAGTTCTTC
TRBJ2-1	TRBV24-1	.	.	CATGGGAVGEQFF	TGTGCCACCGGCGGTGGCGCCGTCGGTGAGCAGTTCTTC
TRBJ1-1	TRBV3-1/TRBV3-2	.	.	CATGGTAWGGTEAFF	TGTGCCACTGGCGGGACCGCTTGGGGTGGCACTGAAGCTTTCTTT
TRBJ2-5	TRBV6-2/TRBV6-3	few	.	CASSYSKQGLGAETQYF	TGTGCCAGCAGTTACTCGAAACAGGGTCTTGGGGCAGAGACCCAGTACTTC
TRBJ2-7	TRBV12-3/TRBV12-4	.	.	CASSRDGVYEQYF	TGTGCCAGCAGTCGGGACGGAGTCTACGAGCAGTACTTC
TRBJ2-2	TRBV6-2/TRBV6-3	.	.	CASSFTGGELFF	TGTGCCAGCAGTTTCACGGGCGGGGAGCTGTTTTTT
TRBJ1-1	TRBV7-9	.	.	CASRLGAQRTEAFF	TGTGCCAGCAGGTTGGGGGCGCAGAGGACTGAAGCTTTCTTT
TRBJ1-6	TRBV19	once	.	CASSIGPFNSPLHF	TGTGCCAGTAGTATCGGCCCGTTTAATTCACCCCTCCACTTT
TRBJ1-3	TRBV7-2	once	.	CASSSGVLSGNTIYF	TGTGCCAGCAGCTCCGGGGTGCTCTCTGGAAACACCATATATTTT
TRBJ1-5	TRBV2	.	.	CASTEGDQPQHF	TGTGCCAGCACTGAGGGGGATCAGCCCCAGCATTTT
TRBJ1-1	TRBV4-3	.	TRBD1	CASSQEDRGYTEAFF	TGCGCCAGCAGCCAAGAAGACAGGGGGTACACTGAAGCTTTCTTT
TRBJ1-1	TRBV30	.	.	CAWSGTPKGNTEAFF	TGTGCCTGGAGCGGGACCCCCAAGGGTAACACTGAAGCTTTCTTT
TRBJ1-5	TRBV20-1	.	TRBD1	CSASMSRGLQPQHF	TGCAGTGCTAGTATGAGCAGGGGGCTTCAGCCCCAGCATTTT
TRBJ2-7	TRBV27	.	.	CASSRNTRAHESYEQYF	TGTGCCAGCAGCCGGAACACCCGGGCCCACGAGTCCTACGAGCAGTACTTC
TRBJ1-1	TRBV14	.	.	CASSQKMNTEAFF	TGTGCCAGCAGCCAAAAGATGAACACTGAAGCTTTCTTT
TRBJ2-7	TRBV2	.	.	CASSESGDYEQYF	TGTGCCAGCAGTGAATCGGGGGACTACGAGCAGTACTTC
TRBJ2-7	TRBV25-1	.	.	CASSEWQGYEQYF	TGTGCCAGCAGTGAATGGCAGGGATACGAGCAGTACTTC
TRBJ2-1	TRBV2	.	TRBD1	CASSILTGGNEQFF	TGTGCCAGCAGTATCCTTACAGGGGGCAATGAGCAGTTCTTC
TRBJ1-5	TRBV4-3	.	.	CASSQDEAQPQHF	TGCGCCAGCAGCCAAGATGAAGCCCAGCCCCAGCATTTT
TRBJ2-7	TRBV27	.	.	CASSPENDLGQYF	TGTGCCAGCAGTCCTGAGAATGATTTGGGGCAGTACTTC
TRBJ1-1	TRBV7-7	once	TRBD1	CASSLDAGGEAFF	TGTGCCAGCAGCTTAGATGCAGGGGGCGAAGCTTTCTTT
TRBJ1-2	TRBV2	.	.	CAGSAGGDYGYTF	TGTGCCGGCAGCGCCGGGGGCGATTATGGCTACACCTTC
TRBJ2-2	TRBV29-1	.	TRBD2	CSVGLAGGPNTGELFF	TGCAGCGTCGGACTAGCGGGGGGGCCGAACACCGGGGAGCTGTTTTTT
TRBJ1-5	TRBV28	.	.	CASSHGTHSNQPQHF	TGTGCCAGCAGTCACGGGACACATAGCAATCAGCCCCAGCATTTT
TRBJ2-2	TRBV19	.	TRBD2	CASSPPPRGAGELFF	TGTGCCAGTAGTCCACCCCCCCGGGGGGCCGGGGAGCTGTTTTTT